This T cell receptor (delta chain) was identified during a study of gamma-delta T cells after stem cell transplantation. TCRdb reapplied CATT to the RT-PCR reads. The profile covers more than 10,000 delta-chain clones, with over 1% appearing a single time and about a tenth taken by the ten largest. V was clipped by 3 bases and J by 0 bases; unmatched bases: 8. Looked up from germline, CDR1 is GEAIGNYY and CDR2 is EKD. This CDR3 is 16 amino acids long. This clone was observed a few times. The TCRdb protein comes from a much larger clone and disagrees with this DNA's translation at residue 10, likely due to a read error; the protein given here is derived from the DNA. This CDR3 is also generated by other DNA sequences in the sample.

The source material was gamma-delta T cells. The clonotype comes from a human donor. It is not recorded whose cells these are; they may come from a transplant donor. V gene TRDV2 combines with J gene TRDJ1, with TRDD3 matching over 8 bases. The CDR3 DNA reads TGTGCCTGTGACCTACTGGGGGCCTCGTACACCGATAAACTCATCTTT. Its translation is CACDLLGASYTDKLIF.